This TCR beta chain is from a study of neurological immune-mediated disorders. Documented time point: longitudinal time-point 3. This clonotype has just a few counts. CDR3 length: 15 amino acids. V gave up 2 bases and J gave up 2 bases; unmatched junction bases: 7. Germline V gene lookup returns CDR1 SQVTM and CDR2 ANQGSEA. TCRdb recomputed calls from the 5' RACE reads with MiXCR, one row per CDR3 protein. This sample yields about 45,000 distinct CDR3 sequences, of which roughly 12% are seen a single time; approximately 10% belongs to the top ten. The chain carries TRBV29-1 and TRBJ2-3; 7 bases agree with TRBD1. This TCR derives from a man aged 25-40 years in good health. The specimen sequenced was PBMCs. Written as DNA, the CDR3 is TGCAGCGTTGAAAAAGGGGGCGCAGCCACAGATACGCAGTATTTT. Translated: CSVEKGGAATDTQYF.